One and the same sample provided the 13 T cell receptor beta chains below, sequenced in a study of read filtering for tumor transcriptome and immune sequencing (dated by TCRdb to 2019 to 2021). TCRdb shows the sequencer as Illumina HiSeq 4000. The Immunoverse kit was used to build TCR libraries from 400 ng RNA, with molecular barcoded adaptors covering alpha/delta and beta/gamma chains. TCRdb trimmed public reads at Q25 via fastp, called clones via MiXCR and kept in-frame beta chains. Rows are combined by CDR3 protein, so each entry shows the most common genes and DNA. This sample holds some 50,000 distinct CDR3 sequences; 15% to 20% were observed only once. Approximately 38% of the sample is in the top ten clones. The specimen sequenced was a population of CD138-negative cells sorted from bone marrow. In light of the paper, this sample's cell subset or site label describes: bone marrow mononuclear cells depleted of CD138+ plasma/myeloma cells by negative magnetic selection. Receptors were obtained from a donor aged 40 or over with multiple myeloma.

Notes on this clonotype: One end of the junction does not line up with germline, which may come from a read error. The chain has TRBV5-1 and TRBJ2-3, with TRBD1 as a possible D gene (5 bases). The CDR3 spans 15 residues. CDR1 and CDR2 from the germline V gene are SGHRS and YFSETQ. CDR3 DNA sequence: TGCGCCAGCAGCCAAAGGGGAATCGGCACAGATACGCAGTGTTTT. This encodes CASSQRGIGTDTQCF. The whole variable domain, remainder taken from reference TRBV5-1 and TRBJ2-3, is KAGVTQTPRYLIKTRGQQVTLSCSPISGHRSVSWYQQTPGQGLQFLFEYFSETQRNKGNFPGRFSGRQFSNSRSEMNVSTLELGDSALYLCASSQRGIGTDTQCFGPGTRLTVL.

This clonotype was seen more than once but under ten times. The J gene is TRBJ2-7, the V gene TRBV13, with 15 bases aligning to TRBD2. CDR1 is PRHDT and CDR2 is FYEKMQ in the germline V gene (reference sequence). The CDR3 totals 14 residues. V trimming: 6 bases; J trimming: 7 bases; junction bases outside the gene matches: 4. The CDR3 region is CASRGGLAGGEQYF. Written as DNA, the CDR3 is TGTGCCAGCAGAGGGGGACTAGCGGGAGGTGAGCAGTACTTC.

This clonotype was counted at least ten times. V and J are TRBV4-3 and TRBJ2-3; 10 bases fit TRBD1. V lost 1 base, J lost 1 base, and 8 bases stayed unmatched. Germline V CDR1 and CDR2: LGHNA, YSLEER. The CDR3 length is 18 residues. The CDR3 sequence: CASSQGAGQGVGTDTQYF. The CDR3 DNA reads as TGCGCCAGCAGCCAAGGGGCTGGACAGGGGGTTGGCACAGATACGCAGTATTTT.

This clonotype was seen ten or more times. V is TRBV7-6 and J is TRBJ2-7; D call uncertain. V was trimmed by 3 bases and J by 3 bases, leaving 12 bases between them. The CDR3 loop spans 14 amino acids. Germline V CDR1 and CDR2: SGHVS, FNYEAQ. Here the CDR3 reads CASSFGQQIYEQYF. The CDR3 nucleotides are TGTGCCAGCAGCTTCGGTCAACAGATCTACGAGCAGTACTTC.

This clonotype was counted ten times or more. This CDR3 reads CASSSAKGSSYEQYF. Written as DNA, the CDR3 is TGTGCCAGCAGCTCCGCGAAAGGTTCGTCCTACGAGCAGTACTTC. V and J are TRBV11-2 and TRBJ2-7, with D hard to call. With 4 bases removed from V and 1 base from J, the gap between germline ends came to 14 bases. This CDR3 is 15 amino acids long. In germline, CDR1 is SGHAT, CDR2 FQNNGV.

This clonotype was found once. This may be a read error: a much more frequent sequence differs by one nucleotide. The CDR3 DNA reads TGTGCCAGCAGTCCCTCGGACAGGGAAATCCGGCCCCAGCATTTT. This translates into CASSPSDREIRPQHF. The rearrangement uses TRBV28 and TRBJ1-5; TRBD1 agrees at 8 bases. J was trimmed by 9 bases and V by 5 bases; bases with no gene match: 12. This CDR3 comprises 15 residues. Germline CDR1 reads MDHEN; CDR2 reads SYDVKM.

V is TRBV19 and J is TRBJ1-4, with 7 nucleotides matching TRBD1. Germline CDR1 is LNHDA and CDR2 is SQIVND (reference sequence). The V segment lost 3 bases and the J segment 5 bases; nucleotides outside the gene matches: 6. CDR3 length: 15 residues. CDR3 sequence: CASSISTGWNEKLFF. CDR3 nucleotides: TGTGCCAGTAGTATCTCGACAGGGTGGAATGAAAAACTGTTTTTT.

The table lists this clonotype with many counts. The gene calls are TRBV28 and TRBJ2-1, with TRBD2 matching 7 bases. The germline V gene encodes CDR1 MDHEN and CDR2 SYDVKM. CDR3 length equals 15 residues. After removal of 6 bases from V and 4 bases from J, the junction contained 9 bases not matched to a gene. CDR3: CASSLRSGKYNEQFF. The CDR3 DNA follows: TGTGCCAGCAGCCTCAGGAGCGGGAAATACAATGAGCAGTTCTTC. Complete variable domain (other parts from reference TRBV28 and TRBJ2-1): DVKVTQSSRYLVKRTGEKVFLECVQDMDHENMFWYRQDPGLGLRLIYFSYDVKMKEKGDIPEGYSVSREKKERFSLILESASTNQTSMYLCASSLRSGKYNEQFFGPGTRLTVL.

This clonotype was recorded many times. The chain links TRBV6-6 to TRBJ2-7, with TRBD2 as a possible D gene (6 bases). V gave up 2 bases and J gave up 5 bases, with 16 bases separating them. Per germline, CDR1 MNHNY and CDR2 SVGAGI (reference sequence). CDR3 size: 15 residues. DNA of the CDR3: TGTGCCAGCAGTTACCCTGGTGGGAGGTTAAACGAGCAGTACTTC. Amino acids: CASSYPGGRLNEQYF.

The chain uses TRBV5-1 and TRBJ2-5, with 7 bases that match TRBD2. V lost 1 base, J lost 13 bases, and 10 bases stayed unmatched. The CDR3 has 13 amino acids. Germline loops: CDR1 SGHRS, CDR2 YFSETQ. The CDR3 here is CASSLTSAREGYF. DNA for the CDR3: TGCGCCAGCAGCTTGACCTCCGCCAGGGAGGGGTACTTC.

This clonotype was detected many times. V is TRBV7-9 and J is TRBJ1-1; D gene uncertain. The V gene's germline CDR1 is SEHNR and CDR2 FQNEAQ (reference sequence). This CDR3 comprises 15 residues. Trimming removed 1 base from V and 6 bases from J, with 15 bases in between. The chain's CDR3 is CASSLGSADGAEAFF. DNA of the CDR3: TGTGCCAGCAGCTTAGGTTCGGCGGATGGGGCTGAAGCTTTCTTT.

This clonotype showed up just once. A read error is possible here, since a much larger clone lies one base away. The chain couples TRBV19 to TRBJ2-1; TRBD2 might be the D (5 bases). CDR1 LNHDA and CDR2 SQIVND come from the germline V gene (reference sequence). This CDR3 comprises 12 residues. As DNA, the CDR3 is TGTGCCAGTAGTATAAGCGGTTCTGAGCAGCTCTTC. This gives the protein CASSISGSEQLF.

This clonotype has ten or more counts. The rearrangement links TRBV19 to TRBJ2-7; TRBD2 agrees at 7 bases. The CDR3 runs to 14 residues. Per germline, CDR1 LNHDA and CDR2 SQIVND (reference sequence). The V gene end was trimmed by 3 bases and the J gene end by 2 bases; junction bases not matched to a gene: 4. The CDR3 here is CASSIAAGAYEQYF. CDR3 nucleotide sequence: TGTGCCAGTAGTATTGCGGCGGGAGCCTACGAGCAGTACTTC.